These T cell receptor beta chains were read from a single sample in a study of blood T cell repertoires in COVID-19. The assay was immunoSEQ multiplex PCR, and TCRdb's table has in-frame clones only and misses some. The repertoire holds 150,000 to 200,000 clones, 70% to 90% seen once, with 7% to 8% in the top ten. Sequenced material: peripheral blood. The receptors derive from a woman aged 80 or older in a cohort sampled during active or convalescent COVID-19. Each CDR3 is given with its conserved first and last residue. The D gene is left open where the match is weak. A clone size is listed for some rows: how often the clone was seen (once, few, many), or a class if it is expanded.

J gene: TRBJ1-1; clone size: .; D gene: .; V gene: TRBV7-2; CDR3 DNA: TGTGCCAGCAGCTTAACCGGGAGGGCTGAAGCTTTCTTT; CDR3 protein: CASSLTGRAEAFF
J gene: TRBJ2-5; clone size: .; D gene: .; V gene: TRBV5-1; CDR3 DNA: TGCGCCAGCAGCCCCTCCCAGGGCGACTTGGAGACCCAGTACTTC; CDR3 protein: CASSPSQGDLETQYF
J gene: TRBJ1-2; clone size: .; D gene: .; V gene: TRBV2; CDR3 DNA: TGTGCCAGCAGGGAGATGGGTAGGGGCTATGGCTACACCTTC; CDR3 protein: CASREMGRGYGYTF
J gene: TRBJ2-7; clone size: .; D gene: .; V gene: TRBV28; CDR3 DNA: TGTGCCAGCAGTTTCGCCTCGCTATCCTACGAGCAGTACTTC; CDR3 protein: CASSFASLSYEQYF
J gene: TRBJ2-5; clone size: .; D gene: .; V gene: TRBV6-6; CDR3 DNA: TGTGCCAGCAATCGAGGAGCCCAAGAGACCCAGTACTTC; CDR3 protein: CASNRGAQETQYF
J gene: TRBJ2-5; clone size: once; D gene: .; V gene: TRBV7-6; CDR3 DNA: TGTGCCAGCAGCTTAGCAGTTTTCCAGGAGACCCAGTACTTC; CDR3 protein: CASSLAVFQETQYF
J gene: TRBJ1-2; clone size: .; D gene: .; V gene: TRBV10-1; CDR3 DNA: TGCGCCAACAAGAAGCTTCGAGGACAGCAAAATGGGGATGGCTACACCTTC; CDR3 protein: CANKKLRGQQNGDGYTF
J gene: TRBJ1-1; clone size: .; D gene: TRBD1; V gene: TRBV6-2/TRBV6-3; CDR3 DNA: TGTGCCAGCAATTATCATCCGTTGTCAGGGGGCGGGTGGCTGAACACTGAAGCTTTCTTT; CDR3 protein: CASNYHPLSGGGWLNTEAFF
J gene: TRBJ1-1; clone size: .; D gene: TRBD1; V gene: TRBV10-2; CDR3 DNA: TGCGCCAGCAGCTCGGGACAGGGAAACACTGAAGCTTTCTTT; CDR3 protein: CASSSGQGNTEAFF
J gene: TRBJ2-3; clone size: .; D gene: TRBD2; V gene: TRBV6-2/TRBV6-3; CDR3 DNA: TGTGCCAGCAGTCCAAGCGGGATAAGCACAGATACGCAGTATTTT; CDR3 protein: CASSPSGISTDTQYF
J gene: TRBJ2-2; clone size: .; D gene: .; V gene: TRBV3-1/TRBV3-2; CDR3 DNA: TGTGCCAGCAGCCAAGACATCCGGGAGCTGTTTTTT; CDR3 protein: CASSQDIRELFF
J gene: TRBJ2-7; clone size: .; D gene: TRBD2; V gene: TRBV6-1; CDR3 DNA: TGTGCCAGCAGGCGGACTAGCGGGGTAAACTACGAGCAGTACTTC; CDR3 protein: CASRRTSGVNYEQYF
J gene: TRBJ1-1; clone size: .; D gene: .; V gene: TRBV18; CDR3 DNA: TGTGCCAGCTCACCACTAGGTGGGCAGGCGGGAATCACTGAAGCTTTCTTT; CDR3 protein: CASSPLGGQAGITEAFF
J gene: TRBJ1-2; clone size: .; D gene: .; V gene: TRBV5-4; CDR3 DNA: TGTGCCAGCAGCTTTGAGAGGGGGATGGACTATGGCTACACCTTC; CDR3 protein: CASSFERGMDYGYTF
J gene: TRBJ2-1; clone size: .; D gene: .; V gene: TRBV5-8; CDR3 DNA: TGTGCCAGCAGCTCTTGGGGCGGCAATGAGCAGTTCTTC; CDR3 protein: CASSSWGGNEQFF
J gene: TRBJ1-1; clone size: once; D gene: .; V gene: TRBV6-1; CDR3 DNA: TGTGCCAGCAGTAAACAGGCTGAAGCTTTCTTT; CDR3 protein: CASSKQAEAFF
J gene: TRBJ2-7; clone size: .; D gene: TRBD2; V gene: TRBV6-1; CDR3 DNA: TGTGCCAGCAGTGAAGCGGGCGGGGGGTTCTACGAGCAGTACTTC; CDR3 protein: CASSEAGGGFYEQYF
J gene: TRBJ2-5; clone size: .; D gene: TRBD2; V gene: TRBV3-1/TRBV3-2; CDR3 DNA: TGTGCCAGCAACCCCCTCGGGACTAGCGGGGCGGGGGAGACCCAGTACTTC; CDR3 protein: CASNPLGTSGAGETQYF
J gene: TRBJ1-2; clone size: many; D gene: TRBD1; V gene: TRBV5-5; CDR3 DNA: TGTGCCAGCAGCTTACAGGGGTATGGCTACACCTTC; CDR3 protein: CASSLQGYGYTF
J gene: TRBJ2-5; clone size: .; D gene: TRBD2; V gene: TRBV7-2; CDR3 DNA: TGTGCCAGCAGCTTAGTAGCGGGGGGGGAGACCCAGTACTTC; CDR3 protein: CASSLVAGGETQYF
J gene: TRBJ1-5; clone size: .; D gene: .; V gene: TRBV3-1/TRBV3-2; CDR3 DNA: TGTGCCAGCAGCCAAGTGGGGGGGCTTGGCAATCAGCCCCAGCATTTT; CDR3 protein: CASSQVGGLGNQPQHF
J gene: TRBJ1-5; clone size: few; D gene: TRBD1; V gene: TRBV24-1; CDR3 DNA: TGTGCCACCAGTGACCGCGGACAGGGAAAGCATTTT; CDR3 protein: CATSDRGQGKHF
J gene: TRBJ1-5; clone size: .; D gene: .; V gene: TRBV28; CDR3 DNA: TGTGCCAGCAGTCGACTGGATAGCAATCAGCCCCAGCATTTT; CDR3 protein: CASSRLDSNQPQHF
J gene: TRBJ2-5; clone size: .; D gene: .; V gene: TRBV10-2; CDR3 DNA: TGCGCCAGCTCGGGCAGGACAAATCAAGAGACCCAGTACTTC; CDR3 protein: CASSGRTNQETQYF
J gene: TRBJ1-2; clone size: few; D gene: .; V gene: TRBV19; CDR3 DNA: TGTGCCAGTAGTTACTTGGCGGATGGCTACACCTTC; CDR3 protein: CASSYLADGYTF
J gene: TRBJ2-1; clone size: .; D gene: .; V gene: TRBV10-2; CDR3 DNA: TGCGCCAGCAGCACTCAGGGAGGCTTTATAAATGAGCAGTTCTTC; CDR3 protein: CASSTQGGFINEQFF
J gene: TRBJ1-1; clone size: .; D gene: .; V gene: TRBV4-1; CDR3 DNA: TGCGCCAGCAGCGGGGGGGCGGCCGCGGGCACTGAAGCTTTCTTT; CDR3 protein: CASSGGAAAGTEAFF
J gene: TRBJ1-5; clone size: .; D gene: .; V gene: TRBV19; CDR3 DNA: TGTGCCAGTAGTAGAGAATATAGCAATCAGCCCCAGCATTTT; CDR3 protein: CASSREYSNQPQHF
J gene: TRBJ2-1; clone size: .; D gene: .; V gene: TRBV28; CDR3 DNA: TGTGCCAGCAGTTTCGACAGCCCGTACAATGAGCAGTTCTTC; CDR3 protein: CASSFDSPYNEQFF
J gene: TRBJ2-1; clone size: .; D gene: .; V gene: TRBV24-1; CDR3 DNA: TGTGCCACCAGTGACTCCGGGAACAATGAGCAGTTCTTC; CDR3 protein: CATSDSGNNEQFF
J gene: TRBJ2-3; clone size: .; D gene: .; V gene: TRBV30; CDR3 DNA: TGTGCCTGGAGTCGGGACTTGGTGGTGGGGGATACGCAGTATTTT; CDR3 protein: CAWSRDLVVGDTQYF
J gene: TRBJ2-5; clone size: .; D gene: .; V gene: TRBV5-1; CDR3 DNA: TGCGCCAGCAGCTTGGCACAGGGAATGGGGACCCAGTACTTC; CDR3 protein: CASSLAQGMGTQYF